A selection of T cell receptor beta chains follows, all from one sample in a study of T cells in Graves' hyperthyroidism and ophthalmopathy. TCRdb ran MiXCR on the multiplex PCR reads and lists one entry per CDR3 protein. This sample has 200,000 or so distinct CDR3 sequences; roughly a sixth occur once, and the top ten carry roughly 55%. The sample consisted of blood. These receptor sequences come from a woman in her 50s with Graves' hyperthyroidism. Each CDR3 is given with its conserved first and last residue. The D gene is left open where the match is weak. Size is omitted from some rows. Given values are once, few, many or a class for expanded clones.

clone_size cdr3_length j_call v_call d_call cdr3_nt cdr3_aa
- 14 TRBJ1-1 TRBV20-1 - TGCAGTGCTCGCCGTGGACAGTCTAACACTGAAGCTTTCTTT CSARRGQSNTEAFF
- 16 TRBJ2-2 TRBV14 TRBD1 TGTGCCAGCAGCCAAGACAGGGGGCAGAGCACCGGGGAGCTGTTTTTT CASSQDRGQSTGELFF
- 14 TRBJ2-7 TRBV7-9 - TGTGCCAGCAGCTTATCCGGGGCCAGCTACGAGCAGTACTTC CASSLSGASYEQYF
many 14 TRBJ1-2 TRBV24-1 TRBD1 TGTGCCACCAGTGACCTGGGACAGGCCTATGGCTACACCTTC CATSDLGQAYGYTF
- 13 TRBJ1-2 TRBV9 TRBD1 TGTGCCAGCAGCGTGGGGACAGCCTTTGGCTACACCTTC CASSVGTAFGYTF
- 14 TRBJ1-6 TRBV9 - TGTGCCAGCAGCGTTGGCGGCAATAATTCGCCCCTCCACTTT CASSVGGNNSPLHF
- 14 TRBJ1-2 TRBV6-2/TRBV6-3 - TGTGCCAGCAGTTACCTGGGAGGTCCCGCTGGCTACACCTTC CASSYLGGPAGYTF
- 15 TRBJ2-1 TRBV5-5 TRBD2 TGTGCCAGCAGCTTTACAACCGGGGGGTACAATGAGCAGTTCTTC CASSFTTGGYNEQFF
few 15 TRBJ2-2 TRBV30 - TGTGCCTGGAGTGTCGGGGGGCCGAACACCGGGGAGCTGTTTTTT CAWSVGGPNTGELFF
once 17 TRBJ1-2 TRBV4-1 - TGCGCCAGCAGCCAAGGTATCTGGGGAAAGGGAACCTATGGCTACACCTTC CASSQGIWGKGTYGYTF
many 15 TRBJ2-7 TRBV28 TRBD2 TGTGCCAGCAGGACCCCCTCGGGAGGAGGGTACGAGCAGTACTTC CASRTPSGGGYEQYF
many 14 TRBJ2-5 TRBV6-1 TRBD1 TGTGCCAGCAGTGGAACAGGGGTCCAAGAGACCCAGTACTTC CASSGTGVQETQYF
- 14 TRBJ1-5 TRBV19 - TGTGCCAGTAGTATTAGGGCAGGGGTGCAGCCCCAGCATTTT CASSIRAGVQPQHF
- 15 TRBJ2-7 TRBV10-2 TRBD2 TGCGCCTCGACCCTGGGGGCTAGCGGGATATACGAGCAGTACTTC CASTLGASGIYEQYF
many 12 TRBJ2-2 TRBV12-3/TRBV12-4 - TGTGCCAGCAGTTTGTCGTCCGGGGAGCTGTTTTTT CASSLSSGELFF
many 14 TRBJ1-2 TRBV3-1 TRBD1 TGTGCCAGCAGCCAAGACAGGGGGAACTATGGCTACACCTTC CASSQDRGNYGYTF
- 15 TRBJ2-2 TRBV12-3/TRBV12-4 TRBD1 TGTGCCAGCAGTGACAGGGGGGTCAACACCGGGGAGCTGTTTTTT CASSDRGVNTGELFF
many 12 TRBJ1-1 TRBV30 TRBD1 TGTGCCTGGAGTGTACAGGGACAGAGAGCTTTCTTT CAWSVQGQRAFF
- 15 TRBJ1-2 TRBV20-1 TRBD1 TGCAGTGCTAGAGATGCAGGGGGCTATACCTATGGCTACACCTTC CSARDAGGYTYGYTF
many 13 TRBJ1-1 TRBV20-1 - TGCAGTGCCTTGGGCAGCGGGAACACTGAAGCTTTCTTT CSALGSGNTEAFF
few 15 TRBJ1-3 TRBV11-2 - TGTGCCAGCAGCTCCACGACAGGTTGCGGAAACACCATATATTTT CASSSTTGCGNTIYF
- 16 TRBJ2-7 TRBV7-3 TRBD1 TGTGCCAGCAGCCCGAAGGCCGGGCAGGGGGCGCGAGAGCAGTACTTC CASSPKAGQGAREQYF
few 13 TRBJ2-1 TRBV7-3 TRBD1 TGTGCCAGCAGCGCTTCAGGGGGCGATGAGCAGTTCTTC CASSASGGDEQFF
few 14 TRBJ1-1 TRBV28 - TGTGCCAGCAGTTTACTCCACGCGGACACTGAAGCTTTCTTT CASSLLHADTEAFF
many 11 TRBJ2-1 TRBV24-1 - TGTGCCACCAGTGATTTCGTAGTGCAGTTCTTC CATSDFVVQFF
many 16 TRBJ2-3 TRBV11-3 - TGTGCCACCGCGGAGGGTAGGAGCCCTCTTGCAGATACGCAGTATTTT CATAEGRSPLADTQYF
few 17 TRBJ1-3 TRBV12-3/TRBV12-4 TRBD1 TGTGCCAGCAGTCCCCCCCTCCGGACAGGGACTGGAAACACCATATATTTT CASSPPLRTGTGNTIYF
many 15 TRBJ1-5 TRBV12-3/TRBV12-4 - TGTGCCAGCAGTTTAGAGGGATATAGCAATCAGCCCCAGCATTTT CASSLEGYSNQPQHF
few 12 TRBJ1-6 TRBV9 - TGTGCCAGCAGTACCTCCCTCACTACCCTCCACTTT CASSTSLTTLHF
many 12 TRBJ2-3 TRBV11-2 - TGTGCCAGCAGCCCGGCGGGTGATACGCAGTATTTT CASSPAGDTQYF
- 12 TRBJ2-7 TRBV11-3 - TGTGCCAGCGGACAAGGAGCGGGTGAGCAGTACTTC CASGQGAGEQYF
- 13 TRBJ2-7 TRBV4-3 - TGCGCCAGCAGCCGGGACCACAACTACGAGCAGTACTTC CASSRDHNYEQYF